These T cell receptor beta chains were read from a single sample in a study of T cell repertoires in cytomegalovirus infection. The antigens these receptors bind are not known. Using its own MiXCR run on the reads, TCRdb lists one record per CDR3 protein. The sample holds 90,000 to 110,000 distinct CDR3 sequences, around 29% seen once. Sequencing used CD8+ T cells from cultured PBMCs, obtained from culture after CMV antigen stimulation. These receptors came from a human donor in good health (CMV status not recorded). Some clones in this sample may be carry-over from other donors' samples. CDR3s include the opening cysteine and the closing phenylalanine or tryptophan. A D gene is named only where the DNA matches it firmly. Size is stated for part of the rows, as once, few or many counts, or as a class when the clone is expanded.

CASSQGTHYGYTF	TGTGCCAGCAGCCAGGGGACACACTATGGCTACACCTTC	NA	NA	TRBV28	TRBJ1-2
CASGVMNQPQHF	TGTGCCAGCGGCGTAATGAATCAGCCCCAGCATTTT	NA	NA	TRBV27	TRBJ1-5
CASSSPTSGGWADTQYF	TGTGCCAGCAGCTCCCCCACTAGCGGGGGGTGGGCAGATACGCAGTATTTT	many	TRBD2	TRBV7-6	TRBJ2-3
CASTLAGPADTQYF	TGTGCCAGCACCTTGGCAGGGCCCGCAGATACGCAGTATTTT	many	NA	TRBV28	TRBJ2-3
CASSDRKNTEAFF	TGTGCCAGCAGTGATCGAAAGAACACTGAAGCTTTCTTT	NA	NA	TRBV2	TRBJ1-1
CASSLALRGRAEAFF	TGTGCCAGCAGCTTAGCGCTAAGGGGAAGGGCTGAAGCTTTCTTT	NA	NA	TRBV7-8	TRBJ1-1
CAWRTGTGKNIQYF	TGTGCCTGGAGAACCGGGACAGGCAAAAACATTCAGTACTTC	NA	TRBD1	TRBV30	TRBJ2-4
CASSLAWTDTDTQYF	TGTGCCAGCAGCTTAGCATGGACAGACACAGATACGCAGTATTTT	many	NA	TRBV7-8	TRBJ2-3
CASSNFPRDPNGYTF	TGTGCCAGCAGCAACTTCCCAAGGGATCCGAATGGCTACACCTTC	NA	NA	TRBV7-8	TRBJ1-2
CSGRDRNNYGYTF	TGCAGTGGACGGGACAGAAATAACTATGGCTACACCTTC	NA	TRBD1	TRBV20-1	TRBJ1-2
CASSLPTGASNQPQHF	TGTGCCAGCAGTCTCCCGACAGGGGCTAGCAATCAGCCCCAGCATTTT	few	TRBD1	TRBV6-1	TRBJ1-5
CSVTPTGTGGTVQYF	TGCAGCGTTACGCCTACCGGGACAGGCGGCACAGTGCAGTACTTC	many	TRBD1	TRBV29-1	TRBJ2-7
CAISEVQGATGELFF	TGTGCCATCAGTGAGGTACAGGGGGCCACCGGGGAGCTGTTTTTT	NA	TRBD1	TRBV10-3	TRBJ2-2